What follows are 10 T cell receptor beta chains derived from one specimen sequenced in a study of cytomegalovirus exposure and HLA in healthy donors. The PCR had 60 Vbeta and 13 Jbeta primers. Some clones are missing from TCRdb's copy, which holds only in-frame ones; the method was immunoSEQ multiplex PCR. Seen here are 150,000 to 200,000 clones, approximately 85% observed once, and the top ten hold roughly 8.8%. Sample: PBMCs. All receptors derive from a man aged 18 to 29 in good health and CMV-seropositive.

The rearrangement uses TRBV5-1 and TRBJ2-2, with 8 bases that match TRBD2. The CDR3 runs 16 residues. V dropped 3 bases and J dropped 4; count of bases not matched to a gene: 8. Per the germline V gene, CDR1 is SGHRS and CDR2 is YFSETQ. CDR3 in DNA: TGCGCCAGCAGCTCCTTAGCGGGGAGTAGCACCGGGGAGCTGTTTTTT. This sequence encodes CASSSLAGSSTGELFF.

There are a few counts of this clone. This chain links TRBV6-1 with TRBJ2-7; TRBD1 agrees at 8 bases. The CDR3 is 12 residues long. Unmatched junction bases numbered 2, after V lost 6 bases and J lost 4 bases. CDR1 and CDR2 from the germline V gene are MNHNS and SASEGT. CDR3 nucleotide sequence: TGTGCCAGCAGCCGACAGGGGTACGAGCAGTACTTC. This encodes CASSRQGYEQYF.

The CDR3, as DNA: TGTGCCAGCAGGCCGGGACAGGGGGTCCCCCTCCACTTT. Its translation is CASRPGQGVPLHF. V and J are TRBV27 and TRBJ1-6; 11 bases match TRBD1. Germline loops: CDR1 MNHEY, CDR2 SMNVEV (reference sequence). V was pared by 6 bases and J by 13 bases, with 5 bases of the junction left unmatched. The CDR3 has 13 amino acids.

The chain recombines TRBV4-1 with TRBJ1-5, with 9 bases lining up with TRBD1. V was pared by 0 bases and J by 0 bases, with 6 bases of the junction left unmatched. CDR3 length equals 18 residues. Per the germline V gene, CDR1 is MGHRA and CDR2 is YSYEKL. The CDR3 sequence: CASSQDSTGGNSNQPQHF. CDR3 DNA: TGCGCCAGCAGCCAAGACTCGACAGGGGGGAATAGCAATCAGCCCCAGCATTTT.

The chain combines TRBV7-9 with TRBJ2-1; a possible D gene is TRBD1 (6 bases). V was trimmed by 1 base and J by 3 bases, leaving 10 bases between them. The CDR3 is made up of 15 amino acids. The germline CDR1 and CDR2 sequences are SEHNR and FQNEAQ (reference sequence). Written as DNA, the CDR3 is TGTGCCAGCAGCTTAGGGAAAGGGGGCTACAATGAGCAGTTCTTC. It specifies CASSLGKGGYNEQFF. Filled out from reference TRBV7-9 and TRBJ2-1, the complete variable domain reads DTGVSQNPRHKITKRGQNVTFRCDPISEHNRLYWYRQTLGQGPEFLTYFQNEAQLEKSRLLSDRFSAERPKGSFSTLEIQRTEQGDSAMYLCASSLGKGGYNEQFFGPGTRLTVL.

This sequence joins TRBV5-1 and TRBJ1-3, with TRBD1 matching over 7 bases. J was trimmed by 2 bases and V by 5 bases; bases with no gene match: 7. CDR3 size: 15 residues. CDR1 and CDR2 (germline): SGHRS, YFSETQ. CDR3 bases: TGCGCCAGCAGTCAACCAGGGGGAACTGGAAACACCATATATTTT. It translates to CASSQPGGTGNTIYF.

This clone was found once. The CDR3 is CASSLSTVNTEAFF. CDR3 DNA sequence: TGTGCCAGCAGCTTGTCGACAGTGAACACTGAAGCTTTCTTT. This sequence joins TRBV5-4 and TRBJ1-1; D might be TRBD1 (5 bases). The germline V and J ends were trimmed by 1 base and 0 bases, with 7 bases remaining between them. The germline CDR1 and CDR2 sequences are SGHNT and YYREEE (reference sequence). CDR3 size: 14 residues.

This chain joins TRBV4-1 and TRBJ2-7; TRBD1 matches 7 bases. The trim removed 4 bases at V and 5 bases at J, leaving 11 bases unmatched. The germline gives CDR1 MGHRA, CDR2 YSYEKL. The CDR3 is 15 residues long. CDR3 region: CASSRMKDRVHEQYF. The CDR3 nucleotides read TGCGCCAGCAGCCGAATGAAAGACAGGGTCCACGAGCAGTACTTC.

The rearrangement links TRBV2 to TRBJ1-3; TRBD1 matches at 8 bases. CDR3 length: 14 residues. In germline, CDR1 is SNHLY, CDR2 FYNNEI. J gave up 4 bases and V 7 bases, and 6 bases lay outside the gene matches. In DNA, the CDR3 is TGTGCCAGCAACCAACAGGGGGTAGGAAACACCATATATTTT. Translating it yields CASNQQGVGNTIYF.

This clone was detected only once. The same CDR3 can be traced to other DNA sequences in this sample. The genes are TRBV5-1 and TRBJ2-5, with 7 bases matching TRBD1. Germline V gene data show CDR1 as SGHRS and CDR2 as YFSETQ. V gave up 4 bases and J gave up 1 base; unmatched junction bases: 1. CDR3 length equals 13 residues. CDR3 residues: CASSRDSQETQYF. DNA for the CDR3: TGCGCCAGCAGCCGGGACAGCCAAGAGACCCAGTACTTC.